This T cell receptor (beta chain) was recovered during a study of glioma-infiltrating T cells after dendritic cell vaccination. Documented time point: after dendritic cell vaccination, including at tumor progression/relapse. Selection required adequate fresh-frozen tumor tissue plus more than two years' survival data. The CDR3 has 15 residues. The germline gives CDR1 SQVTM, CDR2 ANQGSEA. The J segment lost 6 bases and the V segment lost 4 bases, leaving 14 bases of the junction unmatched. Method: immunoSEQ multiplex PCR; TCRdb's copy keeps in-frame clones and lacks some. Of roughly 88,000 clones listed, approximately 80% are singletons.

The sample consisted of blood, taken after dendritic cell vaccination. The receptor was derived from a human donor with glioblastoma. The J gene is TRBJ2-5, the V gene TRBV29-1, with TRBD1 identical over 7 bases. The CDR3 here is CSVGDRQGIEKTQYF. As DNA, the CDR3 is TGCAGCGTTGGAGATCGACAGGGAATCGAAAAGACCCAGTACTTC.